The rows below give T cell receptor beta chains drawn from one sample of a study of blood T cell repertoires in COVID-19. The assay was immunoSEQ multiplex PCR, and TCRdb's table has in-frame clones only and misses some. The sample yields 80,000 to 100,000 clones, roughly nine tenths seen once. The sequencing sample was made of peripheral blood. These receptors were obtained from a human donor with active COVID-19. The donor label of this sample is uncertain. The conserved cysteine and the conserved F or W are not part of the CDR3 here. D genes are given only for firm matches.

cdr3_length: 14
j_call: TRBJ2-5
v_call: TRBV6-1
d_call: TRBD1
cdr3_aa: ASSVSQGAGQETQY

cdr3_length: 14
j_call: TRBJ1-1
v_call: TRBV11-3
d_call: .
cdr3_aa: ASSFGSGVRNTEAF

cdr3_length: 12
j_call: TRBJ1-2
v_call: TRBV2
d_call: .
cdr3_aa: ASSNYRASDGYT

cdr3_length: 15
j_call: TRBJ2-3
v_call: TRBV5-1
d_call: .
cdr3_aa: ASSLEVMGLRGDTQY

cdr3_length: 11
j_call: TRBJ1-2
v_call: TRBV2
d_call: .
cdr3_aa: ASSEVGNYGYT

cdr3_length: 14
j_call: TRBJ1-4
v_call: TRBV4-1
d_call: TRBD1
cdr3_aa: ASSQDWDSANEKLF

cdr3_length: 12
j_call: TRBJ1-1
v_call: TRBV5-1
d_call: TRBD1
cdr3_aa: ASSWTGANAEAF

cdr3_length: 13
j_call: TRBJ1-5
v_call: TRBV5-5
d_call: .
cdr3_aa: ASSTSGALNQPQH

cdr3_length: 11
j_call: TRBJ2-3
v_call: TRBV2
d_call: TRBD2
cdr3_aa: ASTAGDTDTQY

cdr3_length: 16
j_call: TRBJ2-1
v_call: TRBV10-3
d_call: TRBD1
cdr3_aa: AISETRIPGQDDNEQF

cdr3_length: 14
j_call: TRBJ1-2
v_call: TRBV3-1/TRBV3-2
d_call: TRBD1
cdr3_aa: ASSLFGQGLDYGYT

cdr3_length: 11
j_call: TRBJ2-7
v_call: TRBV6-5
d_call: .
cdr3_aa: ASSLSRDSEQY

cdr3_length: 14
j_call: TRBJ1-3
v_call: TRBV7-9
d_call: .
cdr3_aa: ASSLVSGTTGNTIY

cdr3_length: 18
j_call: TRBJ1-6
v_call: TRBV21-1
d_call: .
cdr3_aa: ASNLRFTGDLTRDHSPLH

cdr3_length: 12
j_call: TRBJ2-7
v_call: TRBV6-2/TRBV6-3
d_call: TRBD1
cdr3_aa: ASSRGQATYEQY

cdr3_length: 12
j_call: TRBJ1-5
v_call: TRBV5-6
d_call: TRBD1
cdr3_aa: ASSQTGVKQPQH

cdr3_length: 14
j_call: TRBJ2-1
v_call: TRBV19
d_call: .
cdr3_aa: ASSMGEGWEFNEQF

cdr3_length: 12
j_call: TRBJ2-3
v_call: TRBV24-1
d_call: .
cdr3_aa: ATGSGEHTDTQY

cdr3_length: 11
j_call: TRBJ1-4
v_call: TRBV24-1
d_call: .
cdr3_aa: ATTQGTNEKLF

cdr3_length: 10
j_call: TRBJ2-5
v_call: TRBV7-2
d_call: .
cdr3_aa: ASSPRKETQY

cdr3_length: 13
j_call: TRBJ2-7
v_call: TRBV6-5
d_call: TRBD1
cdr3_aa: ASSPRDRGSYERY

cdr3_length: 13
j_call: TRBJ2-5
v_call: TRBV5-1
d_call: TRBD2
cdr3_aa: ASSLLAGAQETQY

cdr3_length: 14
j_call: TRBJ2-5
v_call: TRBV6-5
d_call: .
cdr3_aa: ASSYYAGATRETQY

cdr3_length: 12
j_call: TRBJ2-7
v_call: TRBV7-2
d_call: .
cdr3_aa: ASSLVGRYYEQY

cdr3_length: 12
j_call: TRBJ2-7
v_call: TRBV4-1
d_call: .
cdr3_aa: ASSQGQGSYEQY

cdr3_length: 13
j_call: TRBJ2-7
v_call: TRBV7-3
d_call: .
cdr3_aa: ASSLNPAGVDEQY

cdr3_length: 13
j_call: TRBJ1-6
v_call: TRBV19
d_call: .
cdr3_aa: ASSRGNRPNSPLH

cdr3_length: 15
j_call: TRBJ2-5
v_call: TRBV5-1
d_call: TRBD2
cdr3_aa: ASSHGTSGVYQETQY

cdr3_length: 9
j_call: TRBJ1-1
v_call: TRBV7-9
d_call: TRBD1
cdr3_aa: ASSRTGEAF

cdr3_length: 13
j_call: TRBJ2-5
v_call: TRBV5-5
d_call: TRBD2
cdr3_aa: ASSLGSGGGETQY

cdr3_length: 13
j_call: TRBJ1-1
v_call: TRBV7-2
d_call: .
cdr3_aa: ASSLRDGGNTEAF

cdr3_length: 12
j_call: TRBJ2-3
v_call: TRBV6-6
d_call: .
cdr3_aa: ASSYSLSARQQY

cdr3_length: 14
j_call: TRBJ2-3
v_call: TRBV27
d_call: .
cdr3_aa: ASSPLRDRGADTQY

cdr3_length: 16
j_call: TRBJ1-3
v_call: TRBV24-1
d_call: .
cdr3_aa: ATSRKGHPLDSGNTIY

cdr3_length: 15
j_call: TRBJ2-7
v_call: TRBV23-1
d_call: TRBD1
cdr3_aa: ASSQFPRDRGSYEQY

cdr3_length: 12
j_call: TRBJ2-5
v_call: TRBV18
d_call: TRBD1
cdr3_aa: ASHPGQSLETQY

cdr3_length: 13
j_call: TRBJ1-3
v_call: TRBV6-1
d_call: TRBD1
cdr3_aa: ASSERQGFRNTIY

cdr3_length: 14
j_call: TRBJ2-7
v_call: TRBV4-3
d_call: .
cdr3_aa: ASSQESRTVSYEQY

cdr3_length: 14
j_call: TRBJ2-5
v_call: TRBV20-1
d_call: TRBD2
cdr3_aa: SASDASGGYQETQY

cdr3_length: 10
j_call: TRBJ1-5
v_call: TRBV12-3/TRBV12-4
d_call: .
cdr3_aa: ASSPGYQPQH

cdr3_length: 13
j_call: TRBJ2-5
v_call: TRBV29-1
d_call: TRBD1
cdr3_aa: SVTPDRDPQETQY

cdr3_length: 16
j_call: TRBJ2-7
v_call: TRBV27
d_call: .
cdr3_aa: ASSLGGGRGPSSYEQY

cdr3_length: 13
j_call: TRBJ1-1
v_call: TRBV6-5
d_call: .
cdr3_aa: ASSSTAGANTEAF

cdr3_length: 12
j_call: TRBJ1-2
v_call: TRBV27
d_call: .
cdr3_aa: ASSLSGHAYGYT

cdr3_length: 14
j_call: TRBJ2-3
v_call: TRBV1
d_call: .
cdr3_aa: TSSQVAGVFTDTQY

cdr3_length: 14
j_call: TRBJ2-2
v_call: TRBV5-1
d_call: TRBD1
cdr3_aa: ASSPGTGENTGELF

cdr3_length: 12
j_call: TRBJ2-7
v_call: TRBV7-9
d_call: .
cdr3_aa: ASSTLGGVLEQY

cdr3_length: 13
j_call: TRBJ2-7
v_call: TRBV7-2
d_call: .
cdr3_aa: ASSPSTGGSYEQY

cdr3_length: 12
j_call: TRBJ2-5
v_call: TRBV6-1
d_call: .
cdr3_aa: ASSEAPGLETQY

cdr3_length: 13
j_call: TRBJ2-3
v_call: TRBV6-5
d_call: TRBD1
cdr3_aa: ASNRQGWGIDTQY

cdr3_length: 11
j_call: TRBJ1-1
v_call: TRBV4-3
d_call: .
cdr3_aa: ASSQEANTEAF

cdr3_length: 17
j_call: TRBJ2-6
v_call: TRBV19
d_call: TRBD1
cdr3_aa: ASSQEGTGWGTGANVLT

cdr3_length: 16
j_call: TRBJ1-5
v_call: TRBV4-1
d_call: TRBD1
cdr3_aa: ASSQEGSLTGKSQPQH

cdr3_length: 13
j_call: TRBJ2-3
v_call: TRBV7-2
d_call: .
cdr3_aa: ASSLSPRVTDTQY

cdr3_length: 12
j_call: TRBJ1-5
v_call: TRBV6-1
d_call: TRBD1
cdr3_aa: ASSDRTGGQPQH

cdr3_length: 14
j_call: TRBJ1-3
v_call: TRBV5-6
d_call: .
cdr3_aa: ASSIDSYRPGNTIY

cdr3_length: 12
j_call: TRBJ2-2
v_call: TRBV29-1
d_call: TRBD1
cdr3_aa: SVGQGALSGELF